This paragraph covers one TCR beta chain sequence. Within the sample, other DNA sequences also encode this same CDR3. Authors' methods: As immunoSEQ supplied junction-only sequences (without quality scores), filtering differed. The protocol was immunoSEQ multiplex PCR, while the TCRdb copy is restricted to in-frame clones and leaves out a portion. V and J calls and clone size come straight from that table; D and trimming were deduced from the DNA. The sample has millions of clones, about 92% seen once. This specimen belongs to a study of shared clonotypes between healthy human individuals. Germline lookup yields CDR1 MNHEY and CDR2 SMNVEV (reference sequence). Trimming cost V 5 bases and J 2 bases; bases outside gene matches: 3. The CDR3 runs to 14 residues. Naive CD8 populations comprised CD45RO-negative cells positively selected for CCR7, excluding terminally differentiated effector memory CD45RA+ cells. All donors qualified as healthy HIV-negative adults and had experienced no recent acute infections or vaccinations.

V is TRBV27 and J is TRBJ2-7; TRBD1 matches 10 bases. This TCR came from a man aged 18 to 35 in good health. Some clones in this sample may be carry-over from other donors' samples. Sequencing was performed on naive CD8+ T cells from PBMCs. The CDR3 sequence is CASSGQGGPYEQYF. DNA of the CDR3: TGTGCCAGCAGTGGACAGGGGGGTCCCTACGAGCAGTACTTC.